Detailed here is one T cell receptor (beta chain). The sample is drawn from a study of response to subunit inactivated influenza vaccine. After removal of 3 bases from V and 3 bases from J, the junction contained 4 bases not matched to a gene. The CDR3 has 14 residues. Germline-derived CDR1 and CDR2 are DFQATT and SNEGSKA (reference sequence). MiXCR, applied by TCRdb to the RT-PCR reads, yields one record per CDR3 protein. The top ten hold approximately 3% of the sample, which has about 540,000 distinct CDR3 sequences, less than 25% seen once. These data are also associated with another study on T cells expressing NK-cell markers. That report adds: Production of TCR beta cDNA relied on 5'RACE template switching with UMIs. Each TCR beta repertoire originated in sorted T cells that were CD3+CD56+NKG2C+, CD3+CD56+NKG2C- or CD3+CD56-NKG2C+. Several experiments added an anti-gamma-delta TCR antibody to sort only alpha-beta TCR T cells. Top CD8+ clonotypes included the dominant CD3+CD56+NKG2C+ clonotypes in six donors. The CD3+CD56-NKG2C+ fraction was also led by these clonotypes in a few donors.

The TCR originated in a man in his fifties who received an inactivated influenza vaccine. The chain links TRBV20-1 to TRBJ1-2; 10 nucleotides align to TRBD1. Source: CD4+ T cells sorted from PBMCs, taken 12 days after vaccination. This chain's CDR3 is CSARDRGNYYGYTF. Here the CDR3 DNA reads TGCAGTGCTAGGGACAGGGGGAACTACTATGGCTACACCTTC.